The clone carrying this T cell receptor beta chain was recorded once. Germline V gene sequence: CDR1 MNHNS, CDR2 SASEGT. V was clipped by 3 bases and J by 8 bases; unmatched bases: 3. The CDR3 is made up of 14 amino acids. This entry comes from a study of blood T cell repertoires in COVID-19. Study overall: Some COVID-19 samples were acute and others convalescent; all came from the United States, Italy and Spain. T cells, B-cell-depleted T cells, or PBMCs provided the cDNA or gDNA that served as material.

How the authors handled the data: Using reference gene primer amplification, nucleated cell counts were estimated. Measured with immunoSEQ multiplex PCR; TCRdb has only the in-frame clones, and not every one. Clone size and the V and J calls come from that table; the DNA yielded D and trimming. The table shows under 200,000 clones, with approximately 90% occurring only once. The clonotype comes from a woman aged 55 to 70 who had recovered from COVID-19. The sample taken for sequencing was peripheral blood. This chain connects TRBV6-1 to TRBJ2-1; TRBD1 matches 11 bases. CDR3 protein: CASSDEGQGDEQFF. The CDR3 DNA sequence: TGTGCCAGCAGTGACGAGGGACAGGGGGATGAGCAGTTCTTC.